A single sample gave rise to the 27 T cell receptor beta chains below, sequenced in a study of shared clonotypes between healthy human individuals. Profiling relied on immunoSEQ multiplex PCR, and the TCRdb table lists in-frame clones only, not all of them. The table records some 980,000 clones, approximately 80% of them present only once. Sequenced sample: memory CD4+ T cells sorted from blood. The subset: CD45RA-negative fraction. The receptor source for this set is a man aged 18 to 35 in good health.

V is TRBV27 and J is TRBJ2-3; 9 bases map to TRBD1. The germline gives CDR1 MNHEY, CDR2 SMNVEV (reference sequence). The CDR3 loop spans 16 amino acids. The trim removed 5 bases at V and 0 bases at J, leaving 6 bases unmatched. The CDR3 region is CASSPGTGSSTDTQYF. The CDR3 DNA reads TGTGCCAGCAGTCCGGGGACAGGGTCTAGCACAGATACGCAGTATTTT.

The gene calls are TRBV18 and TRBJ2-3; D remains ambiguous. Germline assignment: CDR1 KGHSH and CDR2 LQKENI. V was cut by 0 bases and J by 4 bases, with 14 bases left in between. The CDR3 is 16 residues long. The DNA for the CDR3 is TGTGCCAGCTCACCACCGGCCCTTACGATCGCAGATACGCAGTATTTT. Its protein product is CASSPPALTIADTQYF.

This chain joins TRBV7-2 and TRBJ1-2; maybe TRBD1 (6 bases). Germline V CDR1 and CDR2: SGHTA, FQGNSA. This CDR3 has 14 amino acids. V was shortened by 5 bases and J by 3 bases, with 13 bases between the two germline ends. CDR3 region: CASSARTVHYGYTF. The CDR3 DNA sequence: TGTGCCAGCAGCGCACGGACAGTTCACTATGGCTACACCTTC.

This chain connects TRBV7-9 to TRBJ1-1, with D perhaps matching TRBD1 (6 bases). Germline-derived CDR1 and CDR2 are SEHNR and FQNEAQ (reference sequence). The CDR3 sequence is 14 residues long. V was pared by 3 bases and J by 10 bases, with 18 bases between. Here the CDR3 DNA reads TGTGCCAGCAGCTTTGGCGGTATTAAAGGGGGAGCTTTCTTT. It is translated as CASSFGGIKGGAFF.

V is TRBV2 and J is TRBJ2-7; weak D call: TRBD2 (5 bases). V lost 1 base, J lost 2 bases, and 15 bases lay in between. The CDR3 loop spans 16 amino acids. The germline CDR1 and CDR2 sequences are SNHLY and FYNNEI. In DNA, the CDR3 is TGTGCCAGCAGTGAAGATAGAGGCGGGTATACCTACGAGCAGTACTTC. Translated, it gives CASSEDRGGYTYEQYF.

The V call is TRBV19, the J call TRBJ2-7; D is perhaps TRBD1 (5 bases). This CDR3 comprises 15 residues. The germline V and J ends were trimmed by 2 bases and 2 bases, with 13 bases remaining between them. Germline V gene lookup returns CDR1 LNHDA and CDR2 SQIVND (reference sequence). The CDR3 spells CASSISTGVTYEQYF. Written as DNA, the CDR3 is TGTGCCAGTAGTATATCTACAGGCGTAACCTACGAGCAGTACTTC.

This sequence joins TRBV18 and TRBJ1-1; D is perhaps TRBD1 (5 bases). This CDR3 is 15 amino acids long. The germline CDR1 and CDR2 sequences are KGHSH and LQKENI. V was cut by 6 bases and J by 4 bases, with 18 bases left in between. CDR3 coding DNA: TGTGCCAGCTCTCAGAGACAGTACGGTGCCACTGAAGCTTTCTTT. Residues: CASSQRQYGATEAFF.

This clone was observed a few times. This rearrangement joins TRBV2 to TRBJ1-5; unclear D gene. Germline CDR1 and CDR2: SNHLY and FYNNEI. Trimming left V 5 bases short and J 0 bases short, with 11 bases between. The CDR3 loop spans 15 amino acids. The CDR3 coding sequence is TGTGCCAGCAGTTATACCCGGAGTAGCAATCAGCCCCAGCATTTT. This translates into CASSYTRSSNQPQHF.

The chain couples TRBV5-6 to TRBJ2-5; 11 bases agree with TRBD2. CDR3 length: 17 residues. CDR1 is SGHDT, CDR2 YYEEEE, per germline. V gave up 3 bases and J gave up 3 bases; unmatched junction bases: 10. CDR3 DNA sequence: TGTGCCAGCAGCTCGCTGAGGGTAGCGGGAGGGGAAGAGACCCAGTACTTC. Translating gives CASSSLRVAGGEETQYF.

The chain carries TRBV18 and TRBJ1-6; 7 bases match TRBD1. Germline CDR1 reads KGHSH; CDR2 reads LQKENI. This CDR3 region has 15 residues. V was clipped by 2 bases and J by 6 bases; unmatched bases: 4. The CDR3 spells CASSPGGQPNSPLHF. Here the CDR3 DNA reads TGTGCCAGCTCACCAGGGGGACAGCCTAATTCACCCCTCCACTTT.

The gene calls are TRBV5-4 and TRBJ2-7; tentatively, D is TRBD2 (5 bases). The CDR3 loop spans 14 amino acids. Trimming stripped 0 bases from V and 6 bases from J, with 13 bases between. Per germline, CDR1 SGHNT and CDR2 YYREEE (reference sequence). The CDR3 protein is CASSLVSVPSEQYF. The CDR3 nucleotides are TGTGCCAGCAGCTTGGTTAGCGTTCCGTCCGAGCAGTACTTC.

The genes are TRBV5-1 and TRBJ2-5, with D possibly being TRBD1 (6 bases). The CDR3 extends over 17 amino acids. The germline CDR1 and CDR2 sequences are SGHRS and YFSETQ. V gave up 0 bases and J gave up 5 bases, with 20 bases separating them. CDR3 DNA: TGCGCCAGCAGCTTGGGCTACCGGGGAAAGCAGGGGGAGACCCAGTACTTC. It yields the protein CASSLGYRGKQGETQYF. The variable domain in full, completed from reference TRBV5-1 and TRBJ2-5, reads KAGVTQTPRYLIKTRGQQVTLSCSPISGHRSVSWYQQTPGQGLQFLFEYFSETQRNKGNFPGRFSGRQFSNSRSEMNVSTLELGDSALYLCASSLGYRGKQGETQYFGPGTRLLVL.

The V and J genes are TRBV19 and TRBJ1-1; the D is unclear. Germline V gene lookup returns CDR1 LNHDA and CDR2 SQIVND (reference sequence). The V gene lost 5 bases and the J gene lost 1 base, with 8 bases spanning the gap. CDR3 length equals 13 residues. The CDR3 reads CASSFAQNTEAFF. The DNA for the CDR3 is TGTGCCAGTAGTTTCGCCCAGAACACTGAAGCTTTCTTT.

The chain couples TRBV19 to TRBJ1-1, with D perhaps TRBD1 (6 bases). This CDR3 region has 18 residues. Trimming stripped 4 bases from V and 3 bases from J, with 24 bases between. Germline V gives CDR1 LNHDA, CDR2 SQIVND (reference sequence). CDR3 sequence (DNA): TGTGCCAGTAGTAAAGGGGGACTCACAGCAGATCTGGACACTGAAGCTTTCTTT. Translating gives CASSKGGLTADLDTEAFF.

About this clone itself: A much larger clone is a single base away; this may be a read error. The identical CDR3 is also encoded by other nucleotide sequences in the sample. The chain employs TRBV10-3 and TRBJ1-1; possibly TRBD1 for D (5 bases). CDR1 ENHRY and CDR2 SYGVKD come from the germline V gene. The V end lost 3 bases, the J end lost 1 base, and 6 bases lay between the germline ends. The CDR3 extends over 13 amino acids. This CDR3 reads CAISDRANTEAFF. DNA of the CDR3: TGTGCCATCAGTGACAGGGCGAACACTGAAGCTTTCTTT.

The chain combines TRBV18 with TRBJ1-3, with D hard to call. The V gene lost 0 bases and the J gene lost 2 bases, with 11 bases spanning the gap. The CDR3 is made up of 16 amino acids. In germline, CDR1 is KGHSH, CDR2 LQKENI. CDR3 bases: TGTGCCAGCTCACCACCGTACGGCGGTACTGGAAACACCATATATTTT. As protein: CASSPPYGGTGNTIYF.

This sequence joins TRBV4-3 and TRBJ2-3, with 10 nucleotides matching TRBD2. CDR3 length: 16 residues. After removal of 1 base from V and 2 bases from J, the junction contained 3 bases not matched to a gene. Germline lookup yields CDR1 LGHNA and CDR2 YSLEER. For the CDR3, the DNA is TGCGCCAGCAGCCAAGGGCTAGCGGGGGTCACAGATACGCAGTATTTT. Translating gives CASSQGLAGVTDTQYF.

This clone appeared a few times. V and J are TRBV5-1 and TRBJ2-7; D might be TRBD1 (6 bases). Germline CDR1 reads SGHRS; CDR2 reads YFSETQ. This CDR3 contains 15 residues. V lost 3 bases and J 1 base, leaving 14 bases between the germline ends. CDR3 residues: CASSSTGTSSYEQYF. The CDR3 coding sequence is TGCGCCAGCAGCTCTACAGGGACCTCTTCCTACGAGCAGTACTTC. The whole variable domain, remainder taken from reference TRBV5-1 and TRBJ2-7, is KAGVTQTPRYLIKTRGQQVTLSCSPISGHRSVSWYQQTPGQGLQFLFEYFSETQRNKGNFPGRFSGRQFSNSRSEMNVSTLELGDSALYLCASSSTGTSSYEQYFGPGTRLTVT.

This clone has a count of ten or more. This chain connects TRBV10-2 to TRBJ2-3; D may be TRBD2 (6 bases). Germline assignment: CDR1 WSHSY and CDR2 SAAADI. V lost 0 bases to trimming and J lost 4 bases, with 14 bases between them. CDR3 length equals 16 residues. The CDR3 region is CASSESATLAADTQYF. In DNA, the CDR3 is TGCGCCAGCAGTGAGTCGGCAACCTTAGCGGCAGATACGCAGTATTTT.

The genes are TRBV5-4 and TRBJ2-2; perhaps TRBD1 as D (5 bases). The CDR3 sequence is 15 residues long. CDR1 is SGHNT and CDR2 is YYREEE in the germline V gene (reference sequence). V shed 4 bases and J shed 4 bases, with 14 bases lying between them. The CDR3 nucleotides read TGTGCCAGCAGCAGTGCAGGGTGGAGCACCGGGGAGCTGTTTTTT. This translates into CASSSAGWSTGELFF.

The J gene is TRBJ1-1, the V gene TRBV5-5, with 9 bases that match TRBD1. The CDR3 extends over 15 amino acids. J gave up 1 base and V 4 bases, and 5 bases lay outside the gene matches. CDR1 and CDR2 from the germline V gene are SGHKS and YYEKEE (reference sequence). CDR3 coding DNA: TGTGCCAGCAGCACCGGGACAGGGTCGAACACTGAAGCTTTCTTT. It codes for CASSTGTGSNTEAFF.

V is TRBV12-5 and J is TRBJ2-5, with 8 bases aligning to TRBD2. Germline lookup yields CDR1 LGHNT and CDR2 FRNRAP. V was clipped by 6 bases and J by 2 bases; unmatched bases: 17. This CDR3 is built from 18 residues. The CDR3 DNA reads as TGTGCTAGTGGCACTACCACCCTTAGCGGGGCCCATCAAGAGACCCAGTACTTC. Its protein is CASGTTTLSGAHQETQYF.

The chain joins TRBV11-2 to TRBJ1-6; 7 bases are shared with TRBD1. CDR3 length: 14 amino acids. Trimming cost V 1 base and J 9 bases; bases outside gene matches: 3. CDR1 and CDR2 from the germline V gene are SGHAT and FQNNGV. DNA for the CDR3: TGTGCCAGCAGCTTAGGCGACAGGGCTTCACCCCTCCACTTT. Protein: CASSLGDRASPLHF. The full variable domain, completed using reference TRBV11-2 and TRBJ1-6, is EAGVAQSPRYKIIEKRQSVAFWCNPISGHATLYWYQQILGQGPKLLIQFQNNGVVDDSQLPKDRFSAERLKGVDSTLKIQPAKLEDSAVYLCASSLGDRASPLHFGNGTRLTVT.

J is TRBJ1-6 and V is TRBV28; 8 bases map to TRBD1. V dropped 8 bases and J dropped 9; count of bases not matched to a gene: 3. Germline CDR1 reads MDHEN; CDR2 reads SYDVKM. The CDR3 is 12 amino acids. The CDR3 region is CASQGARSPLHF. The CDR3, as DNA: TGTGCCAGCCAGGGGGCGCGTTCACCCCTCCACTTT.

This chain uses TRBV6-1 with TRBJ1-1; 9 nucleotides match TRBD1. Trimming cost V 5 bases and J 9 bases; bases outside gene matches: 4. Germline V CDR1 and CDR2: MNHNS, SASEGT. This CDR3 is 12 amino acids long. The CDR3 spells CASSRNRGQAFF. CDR3 sequence (DNA): TGTGCCAGCAGTCGAAACAGGGGGCAAGCTTTCTTT.

This clone has only one observation. The chain combines TRBV25-1 with TRBJ1-6; 8 positions agree with TRBD1. This CDR3 contains 14 residues. The V segment lost 8 bases and the J segment 10 bases; nucleotides outside the gene matches: 10. The germline gives CDR1 MGHDK, CDR2 SYGVNS. In DNA, the CDR3 is TGTGCCAGCGCCATGGGGGACAGGAAATCACCCCTCCACTTT. This encodes CASAMGDRKSPLHF.

This chain connects TRBV4-2 to TRBJ2-7; 8 nucleotides align to TRBD1. The V gene's germline CDR1 is LGHNA and CDR2 YNFKEQ. Germline trimming cut 3 bases from V and 0 bases from J; bases unmatched to any gene: 7. The CDR3 has 16 amino acids. The CDR3, as DNA: TGTGCCAGCAGCCAGGAACCACAGGGGGGCTCCTACGAGCAGTACTTC. Amino acids: CASSQEPQGGSYEQYF.